Listed here are 16 T cell receptor beta chains from one sample, sequenced in a study of technical replicates of blood from several donors. Libraries were prepared by immunoSEQ multiplex PCR; TCRdb keeps only in-frame clonotypes and omits some of them. The table includes some 74,000 clones, 92% detected once. Input material: T cells isolated from PBMCs. The receptors here all came from a human donor in good health.

The chain links TRBV4-1 to TRBJ1-2, with D possibly matching TRBD1 (6 bases). CDR1 and CDR2 from the germline V gene are MGHRA and YSYEKL. The ends were cut back, 0 bases at V and 4 bases at J, with 15 bases in the middle. The length of the CDR3 is 16 residues. The CDR3 sequence: CASSQEGGRGFYGYTF. As DNA, the CDR3 is TGCGCCAGCAGCCAAGAAGGAGGCAGGGGATTCTATGGCTACACCTTC.

CDR3 DNA: TGTGCCTGGAATCCAGGCTCCTATGGCTACACCTTC. Translation: CAWNPGSYGYTF. V is TRBV30 and J is TRBJ1-2; D is uncertain. The germline V and J ends were trimmed by 4 bases and 4 bases, with 10 bases remaining between them. CDR1 GTSNPN and CDR2 SVGIG come from the germline V gene (reference sequence). The CDR3 runs to 12 residues.

The chain recombines TRBV7-6 with TRBJ2-7; 9 bases line up with TRBD2. CDR3 length: 14 amino acids. V shed 4 bases and J 6 bases; nucleotides not matched to a gene: 7. From germline, CDR1 is SGHVS and CDR2 FNYEAQ. CDR3 sequence reads: CASSSLAGQSEQYF. Here the CDR3 DNA reads TGTGCCAGCAGCTCCCTAGCGGGACAAAGCGAGCAGTACTTC.

V usage is TRBV7-9 and J usage is TRBJ2-7, with TRBD1 as a possible D gene (6 bases). This CDR3 is built from 15 residues. In germline, CDR1 is SEHNR, CDR2 FQNEAQ (reference sequence). V lost 2 bases and J 4 bases, leaving 15 bases between the germline ends. CDR3 region: CASSLTPDRPYEQYF. CDR3 nucleotide sequence: TGTGCCAGCAGCTTAACTCCAGACAGGCCATACGAGCAGTACTTC.

The chain carries TRBV7-8 and TRBJ1-2, with D possibly TRBD1 on 5 matching bases. V was shortened by 0 bases and J by 9 bases, with 11 bases between the two germline ends. This CDR3 contains 13 residues. Germline V gives CDR1 SGHVS, CDR2 FQNEAQ. The CDR3 here is CASSLAGGRSYTF. CDR3 bases: TGTGCCAGCAGCTTAGCGGGGGGTAGGAGCTACACCTTC.

The chain employs TRBV19 and TRBJ2-7; tentative D call: TRBD2 (5 bases). From germline, CDR1 is LNHDA and CDR2 SQIVND (reference sequence). The ends were cut back, 10 bases at V and 2 bases at J, with 18 bases in the middle. This CDR3 contains 14 residues. CDR3 DNA: TGTGCCACCAAAGGAGGTGGGATTCCCTACGAGCAGTACTTC. As protein: CATKGGGIPYEQYF.

The V and J genes are TRBV7-3 and TRBJ2-3, with D possibly matching TRBD1 (6 bases). CDR3 size: 12 residues. Trimming cost V 5 bases and J 11 bases, with 14 bases left between them. Per the germline V gene, CDR1 is SGHTA and CDR2 is FQGTGA. DNA of the CDR3: TGTGCCAGCAGCCCAGGACAGTCGCTGCAGTATTTT. It is translated as CASSPGQSLQYF. Full variable domain (outside the CDR3, taken from reference TRBV7-3 and TRBJ2-3): GAGVSQTPSNKVTEKGKYVELRCDPISGHTALYWYRQSLGQGPEFLIYFQGTGAADDSGLPNDRFFAVRPEGSVSTLKIQRTERGDSAVYLCASSPGQSLQYFGPGTRLTVL.

The chain employs TRBV4-2 and TRBJ2-7; 9 bases match TRBD1. J was trimmed by 1 base and V by 6 bases; bases with no gene match: 7. This CDR3 contains 15 residues. The germline gives CDR1 LGHNA, CDR2 YNFKEQ. The CDR3 spells CASRGGTGTSYEQYF. The CDR3 DNA follows: TGTGCCAGCAGAGGGGGGACAGGGACATCCTACGAGCAGTACTTC.

The chain is built from TRBV2 and TRBJ2-7; TRBD1 matches 8 bases. The V and J ends lost 5 bases and 2 bases, in that order; junction bases with no gene match: 5. This CDR3 comprises 14 residues. CDR1 is SNHLY, CDR2 FYNNEI, per germline. The CDR3 region is CASSNRDRPYEQYF. The CDR3 DNA reads TGTGCCAGCAGTAATCGGGACAGGCCCTACGAGCAGTACTTC.

J is TRBJ2-2 and V is TRBV5-6; 12 bases line up with TRBD1. Trimming cost V 3 bases and J 2 bases; bases outside gene matches: 2. The V gene's germline CDR1 is SGHDT and CDR2 YYEEEE. The CDR3 spans 16 residues. The CDR3 loop is CASSWGTGGNTGELFF. CDR3 DNA: TGTGCCAGCAGCTGGGGGACAGGGGGCAACACCGGGGAGCTGTTTTTT.

The sample holds one count of this clone. The chain has TRBV11-3 and TRBJ2-7, with TRBD2 matching 11 bases. The CDR3 length is 18 residues. V shed 4 bases and J 4 bases; nucleotides not matched to a gene: 15. Germline V gene data show CDR1 as SGHNT and CDR2 as YENEEA. This CDR3 is CASSSGVIAGGPGYEQYF. The CDR3 nucleotides read TGTGCCAGCAGCTCAGGGGTAATAGCGGGAGGGCCTGGATACGAGCAGTACTTC.

The table lists this clone with a few counts. This chain joins TRBV30 and TRBJ1-1; no clear D gene. The length of the CDR3 is 13 residues. V dropped 5 bases and J dropped 2 bases, with 12 bases sitting between them. Germline V gene sequence: CDR1 GTSNPN, CDR2 SVGIG (reference sequence). The CDR3 reads CAWAPLVNTEAFF. The CDR3 DNA reads as TGTGCCTGGGCCCCGTTAGTAAACACTGAAGCTTTCTTT.

The chain couples TRBV7-6 to TRBJ2-7; TRBD2 agrees at 7 bases. Trimming cost V 3 bases and J 0 bases; bases outside gene matches: 8. This CDR3 comprises 16 residues. Germline CDR1 reads SGHVS; CDR2 reads FNYEAQ. The CDR3 region has the DNA TGTGCCAGCAGCTTCCTATCGCGGGGGAACTCCTACGAGCAGTACTTC. Translating it yields CASSFLSRGNSYEQYF.

This sequence joins TRBV27 and TRBJ2-7; the D gene is possibly TRBD1 (6 bases). The germline V gene has CDR1 MNHEY and CDR2 SMNVEV (reference sequence). The germline V and J ends were trimmed by 2 bases and 7 bases, with 15 bases remaining between them. This CDR3 is built from 14 residues. The CDR3 is CASSLNPTGKEQYF. Here the CDR3 DNA reads TGTGCCAGCAGTTTAAACCCCACAGGGAAGGAGCAGTACTTC.

This chain joins TRBV29-1 and TRBJ2-7, with D perhaps TRBD2 (6 bases). Trimming removed 4 bases from V and 4 bases from J, with 17 bases in between. Germline CDR1 SQVTM, CDR2 ANQGSEA. This CDR3 has 14 residues. CDR3 protein: CSVGHLGGGYEQYF. The CDR3 region has the DNA TGCAGCGTTGGGCATTTGGGGGGAGGTTACGAGCAGTACTTC.

DNA for the CDR3: TGTGCCAGCAGCCACTTAGCTTCTGAGCAGTTCTTC. Translating gives CASSHLASEQFF. The chain carries TRBV7-3 and TRBJ2-1; no definite D call. Trimming left V 5 bases short and J 9 bases short, with 11 bases between. CDR1 SGHTA and CDR2 FQGTGA come from the germline V gene. The CDR3 is 12 residues long. Combining the CDR3 with reference TRBV7-3 and TRBJ2-1 gives the whole variable domain GAGVSQTPSNKVTEKGKYVELRCDPISGHTALYWYRQSLGQGPEFLIYFQGTGAADDSGLPNDRFFAVRPEGSVSTLKIQRTERGDSAVYLCASSHLASEQFFGPGTRLTVL.